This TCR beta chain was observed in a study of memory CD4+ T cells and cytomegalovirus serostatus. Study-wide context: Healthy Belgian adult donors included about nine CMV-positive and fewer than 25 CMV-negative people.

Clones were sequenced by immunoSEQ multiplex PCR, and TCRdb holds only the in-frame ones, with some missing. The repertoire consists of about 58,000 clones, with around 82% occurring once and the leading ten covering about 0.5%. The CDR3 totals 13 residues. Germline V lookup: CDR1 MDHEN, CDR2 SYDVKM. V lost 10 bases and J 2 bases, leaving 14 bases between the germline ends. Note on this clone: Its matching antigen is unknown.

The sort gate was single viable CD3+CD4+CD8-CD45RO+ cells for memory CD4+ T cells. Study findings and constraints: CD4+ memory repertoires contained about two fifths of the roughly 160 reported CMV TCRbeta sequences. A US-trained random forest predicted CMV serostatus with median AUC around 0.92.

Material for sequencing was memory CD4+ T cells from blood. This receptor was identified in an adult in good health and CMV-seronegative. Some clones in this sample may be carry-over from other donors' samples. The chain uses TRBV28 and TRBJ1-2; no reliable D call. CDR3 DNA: TGTGCCATCCGGCGGGTGTCCAACTATGGCTACACCTTC. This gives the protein CAIRRVSNYGYTF.